One sample yielded the 22 T cell receptor beta chains listed below, sequenced in a study of T cells in localized non-small cell lung cancer. The repertoire was sequenced with immunoSEQ multiplex PCR; TCRdb's copy has only in-frame clones and lacks some. The table includes roughly 66,000 clones, almost 90% detected once. Sequences were derived from peripheral blood, sampled before any cancer treatment. The receptor source for this set is a woman aged 35-75 years with stage I lung adenocarcinoma.

V usage is TRBV19 and J usage is TRBJ2-7; possible D gene TRBD2, 6 bases. The CDR3 extends over 14 amino acids. The germline V gene encodes CDR1 LNHDA and CDR2 SQIVND (reference sequence). Between the trimmed V and J ends, which lost 1 base and 2 bases, there was a span of 9 bases. DNA of the CDR3: TGTGCCAGTAGTATAGCTCGGGAGACCTACGAGCAGTACTTC. It yields the protein CASSIARETYEQYF.

V gene TRBV28 combines with J gene TRBJ2-1, with D perhaps TRBD1 (5 bases). The CDR3 runs to 12 residues. Trimming left V 2 bases short and J 10 bases short, with 9 bases between. Germline V gene data show CDR1 as MDHEN and CDR2 as SYDVKM. CDR3 sequence: CASSLRQPEQFF. The CDR3 DNA is TGTGCCAGCAGTTTAAGACAGCCCGAGCAGTTCTTC. The variable domain in full, completed from reference TRBV28 and TRBJ2-1, reads DVKVTQSSRYLVKRTGEKVFLECVQDMDHENMFWYRQDPGLGLRLIYFSYDVKMKEKGDIPEGYSVSREKKERFSLILESASTNQTSMYLCASSLRQPEQFFGPGTRLTVL.

The V and J genes are TRBV6-1 and TRBJ1-6, with 7 positions matching TRBD1. The CDR3 is made up of 13 amino acids. From germline, CDR1 is MNHNS and CDR2 SASEGT. Trimming removed 6 bases from V and 6 bases from J; junction bases left unmatched: 2. CDR3 coding DNA: TGTGCCAGCAGGGGGACAGCTAATTCACCCCTCCACTTT. It translates to CASRGTANSPLHF.

The chain employs TRBV4-3 and TRBJ1-5; TRBD1 matches 9 bases. CDR1 is LGHNA and CDR2 is YSLEER in the germline V gene. The V segment lost 3 bases and the J segment 2 bases; nucleotides outside the gene matches: 2. The CDR3 sequence is 15 residues long. CDR3 sequence: CASSQGTGRNQPQHF. The CDR3 DNA is TGCGCCAGCAGCCAGGGGACAGGGCGCAATCAGCCCCAGCATTTT.

This chain links TRBV7-2 with TRBJ2-5, with 9 bases lining up with TRBD2. Germline assignment: CDR1 SGHTA and CDR2 FQGNSA. CDR3 length: 16 amino acids. J gave up 5 bases and V 0 bases, and 7 bases lay outside the gene matches. CDR3 nucleotides: TGTGCCAGCAGCTTAGCGAGGGGGACTAGCTTCGAGACCCAGTACTTC. It is translated as CASSLARGTSFETQYF.

This clone was seen a handful of times. The V and J genes are TRBV19 and TRBJ1-5; D is unclear. Germline assignment: CDR1 LNHDA and CDR2 SQIVND (reference sequence). Trimming removed 3 bases at V and 8 bases at J, with 14 bases between. The CDR3 sequence is 14 residues long. This chain's CDR3 is CASSIMEGVEPQHF. In DNA, the CDR3 is TGTGCCAGTAGTATTATGGAGGGAGTAGAGCCCCAGCATTTT.

V gene TRBV6-4 combines with J gene TRBJ1-1; D is uncertain. This CDR3 comprises 12 residues. Looked up from germline, CDR1 is MRHNA and CDR2 is SNTAGT. With 5 bases removed from V and 8 bases from J, the gap between germline ends came to 12 bases. The CDR3 loop reads CASSRTPPEAFF. The DNA for the CDR3 is TGTGCCAGCAGTCGGACTCCACCCGAAGCTTTCTTT.

This chain uses TRBV28 with TRBJ1-2; 7 bases fit TRBD1. V lost 7 bases, J lost 6 bases, and 8 bases stayed unmatched. CDR1 and CDR2 (germline): MDHEN, SYDVKM. CDR3 length: 13 amino acids. CDR3 protein: CASTRTGADGYTF. CDR3 nucleotides: TGTGCCAGCACCAGAACAGGGGCGGATGGCTACACCTTC.

This sequence joins TRBV6-5 and TRBJ2-2; D remains unclear. Germline V gene data show CDR1 as MNHEY and CDR2 as SVGAGI. The CDR3 contains 13 residues. With 2 bases removed from V and 5 bases from J, the gap between germline ends came to 6 bases. CDR3 amino acids: CASSYIGTGELFF. DNA of the CDR3: TGTGCCAGCAGTTACATCGGGACCGGGGAGCTGTTTTTT.

The V call is TRBV6-5, the J call TRBJ2-7; possible D gene TRBD1, 6 bases. The germline CDR1 and CDR2 sequences are MNHEY and SVGAGI. Trimming took off 6 bases at V and 3 bases at J, with 12 bases between the two ends. This CDR3 contains 13 residues. In DNA, the CDR3 is TGTGCCAGCAGCCGGGTACAGGGCTACGAGCAGTACTTC. Translation: CASSRVQGYEQYF.

The chain links TRBV27 to TRBJ1-5; D is undetermined. This CDR3 comprises 17 residues. The V gene's germline CDR1 is MNHEY and CDR2 SMNVEV (reference sequence). Trimming cost V 2 bases and J 0 bases, with 14 bases left between them. Here the CDR3 reads CASSLKGGVYSNQPQHF. The CDR3, as DNA: TGTGCCAGCAGTTTAAAAGGTGGCGTCTATAGCAATCAGCCCCAGCATTTT.

The rearrangement links TRBV5-1 to TRBJ1-5; D not resolved. CDR1 is SGHRS, CDR2 YFSETQ, per germline. The V gene lost 0 bases and the J gene lost 7 bases, with 8 bases spanning the gap. This CDR3 spans 13 amino acids. The CDR3 region has the DNA TGCGCCAGCAGCTTGGACAGATACCAGCCCCAGCATTTT. This codes for CASSLDRYQPQHF.

CDR3 amino acids: CASSLRTGWAGELFF. CDR3 in DNA: TGTGCCAGCAGCTTAAGGACAGGGTGGGCCGGGGAGCTGTTTTTT. The chain employs TRBV5-6 and TRBJ2-2, with 8 bases fitting TRBD1. This CDR3 is 15 amino acids long. In germline, CDR1 is SGHDT, CDR2 YYEEEE. V trimming: 2 bases; J trimming: 6 bases; junction bases outside the gene matches: 6.

The rearrangement joins TRBV7-8 to TRBJ1-2; no clear D. The CDR3 has 13 residues. Trimming removed 1 base at V and 8 bases at J, with 11 bases between. Germline-derived CDR1 and CDR2 are SGHVS and FQNEAQ. The CDR3 bases are TGTGCCAGCAGCTTAGGGGCTAAGAGGGGCTACACCTTC. Amino acids: CASSLGAKRGYTF.

The chain recombines TRBV15 with TRBJ1-4; weak D call: TRBD1 (6 bases). The length of the CDR3 is 15 residues. V dropped 3 bases and J dropped 4 bases, with 12 bases sitting between them. Germline V gives CDR1 LNHNV, CDR2 YYDKDF (reference sequence). The CDR3 spells CATSSEDRINEKLFF. The DNA for the CDR3 is TGTGCCACCAGCAGCGAGGACAGAATTAATGAAAAACTGTTTTTT.

This chain uses TRBV12-5 with TRBJ2-1, with 7 bases fitting TRBD1. V was pared by 6 bases and J by 8 bases, with 16 bases of the junction left unmatched. Germline V gene sequence: CDR1 LGHNT, CDR2 FRNRAP. The CDR3 length is 16 residues. Here the CDR3 reads CASGRRQGSLLHEQFF. CDR3 in DNA: TGTGCTAGTGGCCGACGACAGGGTTCCCTTTTGCATGAGCAGTTCTTC.

The V call is TRBV7-7, the J call TRBJ2-3; D may match TRBD1 or TRBD2 (5 bases each). V was clipped by 5 bases and J by 1 base, with 13 bases between them. CDR3 length: 15 residues. From germline, CDR1 is SSHAT and CDR2 FNYEAQ (reference sequence). In DNA, the CDR3 is TGTGCCAGCAGCCCCGGGGCGCGAGGCACAGATACGCAGTATTTT. Protein product: CASSPGARGTDTQYF.

The J gene is TRBJ2-2, the V gene TRBV28; D perhaps matches TRBD2 (6 bases). The CDR3 is 19 amino acids. The germline V gene encodes CDR1 MDHEN and CDR2 SYDVKM. Trimming removed 3 bases from V and 0 bases from J, with 20 bases in between. CDR3 loop: CASSFKYGRGKPNTGELFF. The CDR3 coding sequence is TGTGCCAGCAGTTTTAAATACGGGAGAGGGAAACCGAACACCGGGGAGCTGTTTTTT.

This chain joins TRBV5-3 and TRBJ1-1, with TRBD1 as a possible D gene (5 bases). TRBV5-3 is annotated as an ORF whose role is uncertain. This CDR3 has 15 residues. Trimming stripped 1 base from V and 6 bases from J, with 16 bases between. DNA of the CDR3: TGTGCCAGAAGCTTGTTCGGCAGGGAAGTCGCTGAAGCTTTCTTT. Encoded protein: CARSLFGREVAEAFF.

The chain has TRBV7-9 and TRBJ1-2, with D possibly being TRBD1 (6 bases). Germline CDR1 SEHNR, CDR2 FQNEAQ (reference sequence). The CDR3 runs to 16 residues. V dropped 4 bases and J dropped 5 bases, with 20 bases sitting between them. CDR3 amino acids: CASSSAAGGVSYGYTF. CDR3 in DNA: TGTGCCAGCAGCTCCGCCGCGGGGGGCGTTTCTTATGGCTACACCTTC.

On this clone: The junction differs from germline at one of its ends, possibly a read error. J is TRBJ1-1 and V is TRBV28; D ambiguous. CDR3 length: 14 residues. Germline V gene sequence: CDR1 MDHEN, CDR2 SYDVKM. The CDR3 DNA reads as TGTGCCAGCGGTTTTGTCGGGCCGAACACTGAAGCTTTCTTT. Its translation is CASGFVGPNTEAFF.

The gene calls are TRBV19 and TRBJ2-2; D remains ambiguous. Germline-derived CDR1 and CDR2 are LNHDA and SQIVND (reference sequence). Trimming pared 5 bases from V and 0 bases from J, leaving 7 bases between. The CDR3 is 14 amino acids. The CDR3 sequence is CASSYSANTGELFF. The DNA of the CDR3 is TGTGCCAGTAGTTATTCTGCGAACACCGGGGAGCTGTTTTTT.